This T cell receptor beta chain derives from a study of technical replicates of blood from several donors. Germline V gene data show CDR1 as SQVTM and CDR2 as ANQGSEA. The CDR3 sequence is 12 residues long. The germline V and J ends were trimmed by 6 bases and 7 bases, with 14 bases remaining between them. Using immunoSEQ multiplex PCR, the repertoire was profiled, and TCRdb retains in-frame clones only, with some absent. The sample has some 60,000 clones, around 91% seen once. This clone was seen only once. The V and J genes are TRBV29-1 and TRBJ2-3; D may be TRBD1 (6 bases). The specimen sequenced was PBMCs. The sequence was obtained from a human donor in good health. Some clones in this sample may be carry-over from other donors' samples. The CDR3: CSVRGQGNTQYF. CDR3 nucleotide sequence: TGCAGCGTACGGGGCCAGGGGAATACGCAGTATTTT.